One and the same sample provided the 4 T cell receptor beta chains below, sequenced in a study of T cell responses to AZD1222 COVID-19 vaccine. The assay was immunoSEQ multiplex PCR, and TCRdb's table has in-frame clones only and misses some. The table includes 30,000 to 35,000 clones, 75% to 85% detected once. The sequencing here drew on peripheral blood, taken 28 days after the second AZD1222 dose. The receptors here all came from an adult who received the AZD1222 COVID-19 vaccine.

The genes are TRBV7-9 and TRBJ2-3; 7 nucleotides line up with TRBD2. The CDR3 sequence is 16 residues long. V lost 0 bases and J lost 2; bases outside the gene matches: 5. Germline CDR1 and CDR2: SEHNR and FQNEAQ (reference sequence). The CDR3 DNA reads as TGTGCCAGCAGCTTAGCACGCCTAGCGGACACAGATACGCAGTATTTT. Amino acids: CASSLARLADTDTQYF.

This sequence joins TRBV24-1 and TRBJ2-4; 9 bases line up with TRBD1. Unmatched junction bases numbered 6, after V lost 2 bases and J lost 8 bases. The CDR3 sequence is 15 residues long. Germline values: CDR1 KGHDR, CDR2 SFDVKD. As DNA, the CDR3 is TGTGCCACCAGTGATTCCGGGACAGGGAATGACATTCAGTACTTC. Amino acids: CATSDSGTGNDIQYF.

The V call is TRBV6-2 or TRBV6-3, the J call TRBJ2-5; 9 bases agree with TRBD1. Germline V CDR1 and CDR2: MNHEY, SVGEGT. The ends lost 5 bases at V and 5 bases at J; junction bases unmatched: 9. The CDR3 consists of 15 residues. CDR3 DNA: TGTGCCAGCAGTCTCACCGGGACAGGGACGGAGACCCAGTACTTC. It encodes CASSLTGTGTETQYF.

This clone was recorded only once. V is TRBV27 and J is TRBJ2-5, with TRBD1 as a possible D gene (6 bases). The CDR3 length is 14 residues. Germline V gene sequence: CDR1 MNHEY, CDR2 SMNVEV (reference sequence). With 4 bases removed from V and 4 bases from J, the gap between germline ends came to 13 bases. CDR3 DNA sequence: TGTGCCAGCAGTTCGGGACAAAACAGAGAGACCCAGTACTTC. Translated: CASSSGQNRETQYF.